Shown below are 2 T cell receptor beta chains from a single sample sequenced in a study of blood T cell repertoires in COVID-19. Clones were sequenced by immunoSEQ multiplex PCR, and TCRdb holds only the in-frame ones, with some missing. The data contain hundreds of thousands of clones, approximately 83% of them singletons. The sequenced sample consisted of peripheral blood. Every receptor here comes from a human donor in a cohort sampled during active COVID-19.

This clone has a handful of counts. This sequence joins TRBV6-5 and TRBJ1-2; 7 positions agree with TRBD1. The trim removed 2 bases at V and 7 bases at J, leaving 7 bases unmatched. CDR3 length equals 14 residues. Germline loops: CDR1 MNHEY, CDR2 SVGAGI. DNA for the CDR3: TGTGCCAGCAGTTACCCTACAGGGGTAGGTGGCTACACCTTC. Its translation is CASSYPTGVGGYTF.

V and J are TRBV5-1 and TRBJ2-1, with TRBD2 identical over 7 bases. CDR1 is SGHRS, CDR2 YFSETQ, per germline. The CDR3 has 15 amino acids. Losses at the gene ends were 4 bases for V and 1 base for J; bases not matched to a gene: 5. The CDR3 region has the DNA TGCGCCAGCAGCCGTAAGCGGGGTTCCTACAATGAGCAGTTCTTC. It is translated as CASSRKRGSYNEQFF.